This T cell receptor (beta chain) emerged from a study of T cells in Graves' hyperthyroidism and ophthalmopathy. Overall study: At the time of initial diagnosis and before any treatment, peripheral blood was collected.

The TCR beta CDR3 regions underwent amplification using RNA transcripts as the source. HTBI primers were used for first-round RT-PCR of the TCR CDR3. Using its own MiXCR run on the multiplex PCR reads, TCRdb lists one record per CDR3 protein. The sample includes about 350,000 distinct CDR3 sequences, about 15% seen only once; the top ten take under 30%. This clonotype was detected many times. Newly diagnosed hyperthyroidism, duration under 2 months, in patients aged 18 to 65. Trimming took 2 bases from V and 5 from J, leaving 13 bases between them. The CDR3 loop spans 15 amino acids. Looked up from germline, CDR1 is SGDLS and CDR2 is YYNGEE.

The sequencing input was blood. J is TRBJ1-4 and V is TRBV9; D is undetermined. This clonotype was obtained from a woman aged 25 to 39 with Graves' hyperthyroidism. The chain's CDR3 is CASSVRSTKNEKLFF. CDR3 DNA sequence: TGTGCCAGCAGCGTTAGGAGTACGAAAAATGAAAAACTGTTTTTT.